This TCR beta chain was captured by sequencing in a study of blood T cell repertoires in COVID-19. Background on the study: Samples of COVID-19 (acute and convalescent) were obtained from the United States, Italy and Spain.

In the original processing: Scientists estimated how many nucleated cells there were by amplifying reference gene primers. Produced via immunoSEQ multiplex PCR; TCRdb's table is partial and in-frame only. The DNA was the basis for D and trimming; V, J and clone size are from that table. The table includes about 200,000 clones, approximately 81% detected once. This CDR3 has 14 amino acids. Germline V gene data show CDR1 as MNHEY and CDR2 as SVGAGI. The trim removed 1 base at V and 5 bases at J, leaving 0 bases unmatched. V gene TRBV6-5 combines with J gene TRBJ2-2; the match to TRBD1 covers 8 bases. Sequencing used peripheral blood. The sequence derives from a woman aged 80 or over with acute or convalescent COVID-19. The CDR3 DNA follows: TGTGCCAGCAGTTACTGGGACAGGACCGGGGAGCTGTTTTTT. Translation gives CASSYWDRTGELFF.